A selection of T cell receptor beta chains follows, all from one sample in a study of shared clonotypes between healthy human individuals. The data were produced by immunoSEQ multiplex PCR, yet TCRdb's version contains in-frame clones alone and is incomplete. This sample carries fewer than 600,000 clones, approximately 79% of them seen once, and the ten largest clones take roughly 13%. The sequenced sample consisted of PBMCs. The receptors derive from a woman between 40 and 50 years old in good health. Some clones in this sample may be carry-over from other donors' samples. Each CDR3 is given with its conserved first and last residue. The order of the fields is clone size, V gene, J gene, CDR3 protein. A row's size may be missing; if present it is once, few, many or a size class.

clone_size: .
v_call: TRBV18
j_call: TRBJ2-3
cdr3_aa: CASSLARTSGTDTQYF

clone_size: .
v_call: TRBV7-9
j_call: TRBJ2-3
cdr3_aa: CASSFPSTDTQYF

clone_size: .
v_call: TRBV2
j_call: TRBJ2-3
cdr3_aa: CASSVQGAELQYF

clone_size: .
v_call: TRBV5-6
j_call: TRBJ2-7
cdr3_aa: CASSSRPGQVSYEQYF

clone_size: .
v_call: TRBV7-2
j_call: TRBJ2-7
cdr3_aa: CASSLGSYNYEQYF

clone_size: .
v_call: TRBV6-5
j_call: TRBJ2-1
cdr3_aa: CASSRQFFSYNEQFF

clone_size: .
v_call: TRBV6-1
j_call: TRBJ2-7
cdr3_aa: CASSWGDYEQYF

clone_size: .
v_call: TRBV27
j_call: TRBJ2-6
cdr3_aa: CASTPSLGYNGANVLTF

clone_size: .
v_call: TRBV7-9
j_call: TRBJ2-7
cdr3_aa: CASGLAGLYEQYF

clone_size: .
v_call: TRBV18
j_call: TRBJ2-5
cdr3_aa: CASSQQGGETQYF

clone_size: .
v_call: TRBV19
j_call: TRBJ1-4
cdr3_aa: CASSILATNEKLFF

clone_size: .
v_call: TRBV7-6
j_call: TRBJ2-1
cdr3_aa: CASSLEGGSYNEQFF

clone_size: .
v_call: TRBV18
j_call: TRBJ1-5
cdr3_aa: CASSPPDASNQPQHF

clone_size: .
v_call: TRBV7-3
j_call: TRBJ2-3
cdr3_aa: CASSLIGGPDTQYF

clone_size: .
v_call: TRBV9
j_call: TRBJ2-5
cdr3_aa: CASSVGARQETQYF

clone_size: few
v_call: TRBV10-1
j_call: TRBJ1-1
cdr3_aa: CASSSGSTNTEAFF

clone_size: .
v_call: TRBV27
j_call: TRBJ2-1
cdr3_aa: CASSFGDSYNEQFF

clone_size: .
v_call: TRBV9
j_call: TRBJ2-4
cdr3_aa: CASSVAPGSKNIQYF

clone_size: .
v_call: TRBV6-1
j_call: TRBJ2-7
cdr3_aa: CASSDSGTPYEQYF

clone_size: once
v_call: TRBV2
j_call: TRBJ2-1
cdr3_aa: CASSDLLTSRYNEQFF

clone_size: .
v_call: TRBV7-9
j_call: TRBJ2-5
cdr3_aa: CASSLRAGLETQYF

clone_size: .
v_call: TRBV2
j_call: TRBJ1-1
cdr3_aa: CASGRSNTEAFF

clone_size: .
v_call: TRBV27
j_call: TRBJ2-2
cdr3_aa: CASSPIPGGNTGELFF

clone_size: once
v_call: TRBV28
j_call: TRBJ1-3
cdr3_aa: CASSLRWWQGGNTIYF

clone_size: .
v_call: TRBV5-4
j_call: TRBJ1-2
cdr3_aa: CASSLVGSEGPYGYTF

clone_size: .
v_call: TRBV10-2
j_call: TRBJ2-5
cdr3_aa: CASSPTSQETQYF

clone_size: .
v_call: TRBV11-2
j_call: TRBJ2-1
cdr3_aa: CASSLLGRAGNEQFF

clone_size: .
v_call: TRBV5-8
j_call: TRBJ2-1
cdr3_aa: CASSIGLGRGDNEQFF

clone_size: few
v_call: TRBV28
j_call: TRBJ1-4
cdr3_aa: CASSPGGGRFREKLFF

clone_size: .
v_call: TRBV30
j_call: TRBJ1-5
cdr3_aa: CAWAPGQGNQPQHF

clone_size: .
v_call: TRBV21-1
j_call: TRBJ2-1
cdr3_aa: CASSKAAAGGLRRLPNPDYNEQFF

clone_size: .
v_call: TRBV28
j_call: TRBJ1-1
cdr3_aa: CVTTGDVEAFF

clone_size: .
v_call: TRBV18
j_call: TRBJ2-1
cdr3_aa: CASSPQGSSYNEQFF

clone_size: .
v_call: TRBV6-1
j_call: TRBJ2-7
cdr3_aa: CASVRDRGYEQYF

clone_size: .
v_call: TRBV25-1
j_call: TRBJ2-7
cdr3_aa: CASSVGDLSYEQYF

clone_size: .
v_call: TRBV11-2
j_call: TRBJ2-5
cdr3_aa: CASSVADRDQETQYF

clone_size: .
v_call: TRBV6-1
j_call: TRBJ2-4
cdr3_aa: CASSHTGAKNIQYF

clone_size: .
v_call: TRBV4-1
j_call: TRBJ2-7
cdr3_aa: CASSQESGLAGTYEQYF

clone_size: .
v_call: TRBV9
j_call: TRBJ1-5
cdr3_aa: CASSVSGGGQPQHF

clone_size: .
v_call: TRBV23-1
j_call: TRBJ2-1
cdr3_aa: CASSQPTGNEQFF

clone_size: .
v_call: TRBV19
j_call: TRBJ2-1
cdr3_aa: CASKGLAGNNEQFF

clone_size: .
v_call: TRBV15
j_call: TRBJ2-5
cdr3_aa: CATSRDRGTETQYF

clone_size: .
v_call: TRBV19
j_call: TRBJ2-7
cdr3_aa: CASSLAVRTGGLGSYEQYF

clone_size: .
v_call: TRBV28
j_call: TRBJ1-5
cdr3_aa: CASSFNQGGNQPQHF

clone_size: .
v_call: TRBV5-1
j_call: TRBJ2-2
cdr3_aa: CASSDGQGGHTGELFF

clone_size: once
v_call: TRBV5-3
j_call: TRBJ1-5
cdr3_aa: CARSACYPRCAPGRGKNQPQHF

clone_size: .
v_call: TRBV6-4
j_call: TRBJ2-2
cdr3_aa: CASSIVSGNTGELFF

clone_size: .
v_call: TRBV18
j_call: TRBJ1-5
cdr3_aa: CASSPTGGQPQHF

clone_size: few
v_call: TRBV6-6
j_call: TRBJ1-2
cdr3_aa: CASSYTDGGEYGYTF

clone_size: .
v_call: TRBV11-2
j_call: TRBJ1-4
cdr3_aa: CASSLGRGFGTNEKLFF

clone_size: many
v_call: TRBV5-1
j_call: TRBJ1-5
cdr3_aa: CASIKDGNQPQHF

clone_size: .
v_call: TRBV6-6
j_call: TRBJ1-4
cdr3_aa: CAAGGNEKLFF

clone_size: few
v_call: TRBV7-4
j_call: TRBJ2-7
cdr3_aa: CASSLGEFFRRSSYEQYF

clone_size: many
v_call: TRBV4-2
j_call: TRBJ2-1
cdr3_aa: CASSYRREVPNEQFF

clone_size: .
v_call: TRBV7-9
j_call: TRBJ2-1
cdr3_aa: CAVPPTRGTYNEQFF

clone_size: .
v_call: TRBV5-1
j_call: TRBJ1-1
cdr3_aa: CASSLGPRTGDTEAFF